The 8 T cell receptor beta chains below come from one sample, sequenced in a study of shared clonotypes between healthy human individuals. Clones were read by immunoSEQ multiplex PCR, and TCRdb kept only the in-frame ones, dropping some. The sample yields about half a million clones, more than 70% seen once. Sequencing was performed on PBMCs. The receptor set was obtained from a woman aged 40 to 50 in good health. Some clones in this sample may be carry-over from other donors' samples.

Comment on this clone: Since a far larger clone is one base different, this is likely a read error. This same CDR3 is encoded by further DNA sequences in the sample. The V and J genes are TRBV7-8 and TRBJ2-7; no clear D. From germline, CDR1 is SGHVS and CDR2 FQNEAQ. This CDR3 is built from 15 residues. CDR3 DNA sequence: TGTGCCAGCAGTTTCCTCCGCTACTCACCCTACGAGCAATACTTC. Its translation: CASSFLRYSPYEQYF. Using reference TRBV7-8 and TRBJ2-7 for the parts outside the CDR3, the full variable domain is GAGVSQSPRYKVAKRGQDVALRCDPISGHVSLFWYQQALGQGPEFLTYFQNEAQLDKSGLPSDRFFAERPEGSVSTLKIQRTQQEDSAVYLCASSFLRYSPYEQYFGPGTRLTVT.

Details on this clone: Since a far larger clone is one base different, this is likely a read error. The chain links TRBV30 to TRBJ2-2, with TRBD2 matching 11 bases. CDR1 GTSNPN and CDR2 SVGIG come from the germline V gene (reference sequence). The CDR3 sequence is 14 residues long. CDR3 protein: CASLRLAGTGELSF. DNA for the CDR3: TGTGCCTCCCTCCGACTAGCGGGAACCGGGGAGCTGTCTTTT.

The chain combines TRBV7-9 with TRBJ1-1; perhaps TRBD1 as D (5 bases). Trimming cost V 3 bases and J 1 base, with 6 bases left between them. Germline V lookup: CDR1 SEHNR, CDR2 FQNEAQ (reference sequence). The CDR3 loop spans 13 amino acids. The CDR3 loop is CASSFGGNTEAFF. The CDR3, as DNA: TGTGCCAGCAGCTTCGGGGGGAACACTGAAGCTTTCTTT.

The chain carries TRBV2 and TRBJ1-2; D is unclear. Trimming took 6 bases from V and 5 from J, leaving 16 bases between them. CDR1 and CDR2 (germline): SNHLY, FYNNEI. The CDR3 sequence is 14 residues long. CDR3 region: CASRLSFTTYGYTF. The CDR3 nucleotides read TGTGCCAGCAGGTTGAGCTTCACGACTTATGGCTACACCTTC.

The CDR3 here is CSAETSYEQYF. In DNA form, the CDR3 reads TGCAGTGCAGAGACAAGCTACGAGCAGTACTTC. The V gene is TRBV20-1, the J gene TRBJ2-7; unclear D gene. CDR1 and CDR2 from the germline V gene are DFQATT and SNEGSKA (reference sequence). V lost 6 bases to trimming and J lost 3 bases, with 9 bases between them. CDR3 length: 11 amino acids.

This clone was seen only a few times. This chain links TRBV7-2 with TRBJ2-7, with D tentatively TRBD2 (6 bases). Trimming took off 1 base at V and 0 bases at J, with 13 bases between the two ends. CDR1 is SGHTA, CDR2 FQGNSA, per germline. The CDR3 has 16 amino acids. Here the CDR3 DNA reads TGTGCCAGCAGCTTAGGGCGGGACGGTAGCTCCTACGAGCAGTACTTC. Translated, it gives CASSLGRDGSSYEQYF.

This clone was counted a few times. The sample carries other DNA sequences with the same CDR3. The genes are TRBV2 and TRBJ1-2, with TRBD1 as a possible D gene (5 bases). There are 12 residues in the CDR3. Germline lookup yields CDR1 SNHLY and CDR2 FYNNEI. Trimming took 1 base from V and 5 from J, leaving 5 bases between them. For the CDR3, the DNA is TGTGCCAGCAGTGAAGGGGGGTATGGCTACACCTTC. This sequence encodes CASSEGGYGYTF.

The V gene is TRBV9, the J gene TRBJ1-2; D uncertain. The V gene's germline CDR1 is SGDLS and CDR2 YYNGEE. The germline V and J ends were trimmed by 4 bases and 0 bases, with 16 bases remaining between them. The CDR3 totals 16 residues. CDR3 loop: CASSLRSRSSNYGYTF. The CDR3 region has the DNA TGTGCCAGCAGCCTCCGCTCCAGGTCTTCTAACTATGGCTACACCTTC.